Each of the 30 T cell receptor beta chains below was sequenced from the same sample in a study of beta chain features in type 1 diabetes. Study-wide results and caveats: Among all four CD4+ subsets, Type 1 diabetes patients had TCRB CDR3s that were moderately but significantly shorter.

Reverse transcription of all isolated RNA meant that expressed TCRB transcripts were sequenced. TCRdb's table, derived via immunoSEQ multiplex PCR, lists solely in-frame clones and lacks some. The repertoire holds 150,000 to 200,000 clones, 7% to 9% seen once, with under 0.55% in the top ten. These receptors' targets are unknown. Source material: central memory CD4+ T cells from blood. These receptors all stem from a man aged 18-30 years with type 1 diabetes.

In this sample, this clone turned up a few times. The chain employs TRBV6-1 and TRBJ1-5, with 7 nucleotides matching TRBD1. The V gene end was trimmed by 4 bases and the J gene end by 2 bases; junction bases not matched to a gene: 2. The germline V gene encodes CDR1 MNHNS and CDR2 SASEGT. The CDR3 spans 14 residues. Here the CDR3 DNA reads TGTGCCAGCAGTGGAGGGGGCGGCAATCAGCCCCAGCATTTT. This encodes CASSGGGGNQPQHF.

This sequence joins TRBV19 and TRBJ2-1; 7 positions agree with TRBD2. Germline values: CDR1 LNHDA, CDR2 SQIVND (reference sequence). This CDR3 has 17 residues. V trimming: 5 bases; J trimming: 0 bases; junction bases outside the gene matches: 10. The CDR3 bases are TGTGCCAGTAGTCCAACCATAGCGGGCAGCTCCTACAATGAGCAGTTCTTC. Its protein product is CASSPTIAGSSYNEQFF.

This clone was recorded a few times. This chain links TRBV27 with TRBJ2-1; D is undetermined. The V gene lost 6 bases and the J gene lost 4 bases, with 10 bases spanning the gap. CDR1 and CDR2 (germline): MNHEY, SMNVEV (reference sequence). This CDR3 comprises 13 residues. The chain's CDR3 is CASSLRLYNEQFF. The CDR3 DNA reads TGTGCCAGCAGCTTGAGGCTTTACAATGAGCAGTTCTTC.

This clone was seen just once. V gene TRBV6-6 combines with J gene TRBJ2-7, with D possibly matching TRBD1 (5 bases). Germline V CDR1 and CDR2: MNHNY, SVGAGI (reference sequence). The CDR3 consists of 14 residues. V lost 4 bases to trimming and J lost 3 bases, with 13 bases between them. The CDR3 DNA sequence: TGTGCCAGCAGTTCAGGGAATTGGGGCTACGAGCAGTACTTC. Protein product: CASSSGNWGYEQYF.

This clone was counted between two and nine times. The gene calls are TRBV6-1 and TRBJ1-2, with D unclear. This CDR3 contains 12 residues. Looked up from germline, CDR1 is MNHNS and CDR2 is SASEGT. Trimming shortened V by 5 bases and J by 7 bases, and 11 bases separated the two germline ends. CDR3 in amino acids: CASSSGLGGYTF. CDR3 nucleotides: TGTGCCAGCAGTTCCGGACTGGGTGGCTACACCTTC.

This sequence joins TRBV10-3 and TRBJ2-3; 7 bases are shared with TRBD1. The CDR3 contains 14 residues. Looked up from germline, CDR1 is ENHRY and CDR2 is SYGVKD. Trimming took 5 bases from V and 5 from J; bases not matched to a gene: 7. CDR3 coding DNA: TGTGCCATCAGTCCTCGACAGGGCAGAGATACGCAGTATTTT. Translated: CAISPRQGRDTQYF.

This clone was observed a handful of times. V gene TRBV6-5 combines with J gene TRBJ2-2, with unresolved D. Trimming left V 7 bases short and J 4 bases short, with 13 bases between. The CDR3 sequence is 14 residues long. CDR1 and CDR2 (germline): MNHEY, SVGAGI. CDR3 protein: CASNNSPGTGELFF. The DNA of the CDR3 is TGTGCCAGCAATAACTCTCCAGGCACCGGGGAGCTGTTTTTT.

V is TRBV28 and J is TRBJ1-2, with 7 bases fitting TRBD1. V lost 6 bases and J lost 5; bases outside the gene matches: 9. This CDR3 is 14 amino acids long. Germline assignment: CDR1 MDHEN and CDR2 SYDVKM. Here the CDR3 DNA reads TGTGCCAGCAGCGCTCCAGGGGGTTTTTATGGCTACACCTTC. It encodes CASSAPGGFYGYTF.

This clone was seen a few times. The same CDR3 can be traced to other DNA sequences in this sample. The V gene is TRBV7-2, the J gene TRBJ2-7, with 11 nucleotides matching TRBD2. The CDR3 runs 15 residues. V dropped 0 bases and J dropped 2; count of bases not matched to a gene: 0. Germline assignment: CDR1 SGHTA and CDR2 FQGNSA. The CDR3, as DNA: TGTGCCAGCAGCTTAGCACTAGCGGGGGCCTACGAGCAGTACTTC. Translated: CASSLALAGAYEQYF.

This clone was seen a few times. This chain connects TRBV2 to TRBJ1-1, with D possibly TRBD1 on 5 matching bases. The CDR3 has 13 residues. V was pared by 4 bases and J by 8 bases, with 14 bases between. CDR1 and CDR2 from the germline V gene are SNHLY and FYNNEI. CDR3 nucleotides: TGTGCCAGCAGTGTGGGCAGGGATGGGGAAGCTTTCTTT. It encodes CASSVGRDGEAFF.

Only a few counts were recorded for this clone. The chain couples TRBV28 to TRBJ2-4, with D possibly matching TRBD2 (7 bases). The CDR3 loop spans 17 amino acids. V shed 6 bases and J shed 0 bases, with 18 bases lying between them. The germline CDR1 and CDR2 sequences are MDHEN and SYDVKM. The CDR3 loop is CASSKGGWGLAKNIQYF. The DNA of the CDR3 is TGTGCCAGCAGCAAGGGGGGGTGGGGGCTAGCCAAAAACATTCAGTACTTC. Based on the CDR3 plus reference TRBV28 and TRBJ2-4, the full variable domain is DVKVTQSSRYLVKRTGEKVFLECVQDMDHENMFWYRQDPGLGLRLIYFSYDVKMKEKGDIPEGYSVSREKKERFSLILESASTNQTSMYLCASSKGGWGLAKNIQYFGAGTRLSVL.

The table lists this clone with a few counts. The rearrangement joins TRBV2 to TRBJ2-5, with a possible D match to TRBD2 (6 bases). Trimming left V 9 bases short and J 5 bases short, with 19 bases between. CDR1 is SNHLY and CDR2 is FYNNEI in the germline V gene. The CDR3 extends over 14 amino acids. CDR3 residues: CARGTSAGQETQYF. In DNA form, the CDR3 reads TGTGCCAGAGGGACCTCGGCGGGGCAGGAGACCCAGTACTTC. Complete variable domain (other parts from reference TRBV2 and TRBJ2-5): EPEVTQTPSHQVTQMGQEVILRCVPISNHLYFYWYRQILGQKVEFLVSFYNNEISEKSEIFDDQFSVERPDGSNFTLKIRSTKLEDSAMYFCARGTSAGQETQYFGPGTRLLVL.

A few counts support this clone. This chain joins TRBV29-1 and TRBJ2-3, with 7 bases aligning to TRBD2. The junction had 9 bases not matched to a gene; V was cut back by 0 bases and J by 0 bases. From germline, CDR1 is SQVTM and CDR2 ANQGSEA. This CDR3 has 17 residues. CDR3 loop: CSVEDRASGTSTDTQYF. Here the CDR3 DNA reads TGCAGCGTTGAAGATCGGGCTAGCGGTACTAGCACAGATACGCAGTATTTT.

V and J are TRBV30 and TRBJ1-4, with D hard to call. Germline CDR1 GTSNPN, CDR2 SVGIG (reference sequence). CDR3 length equals 12 residues. With 0 bases removed from V and 10 bases from J, the gap between germline ends came to 9 bases. CDR3 amino acids: CAWSVTGGKLFF. The CDR3 nucleotides read TGTGCCTGGAGTGTAACTGGCGGAAAACTGTTTTTT.

This clone has at least ten counts. The chain joins TRBV28 to TRBJ2-7; D may be TRBD2 (5 bases). Per germline, CDR1 MDHEN and CDR2 SYDVKM. Trimming took off 1 base at V and 6 bases at J, with 13 bases between the two ends. CDR3 size: 14 residues. The DNA for the CDR3 is TGTGCCAGCAGTTTATCTAGCTCAGCCTTCGAGCAGTACTTC. Protein product: CASSLSSSAFEQYF.

This clone turned up a few times. This rearrangement joins TRBV4-2 to TRBJ2-2, with TRBD1 as a possible D gene (5 bases). V shed 0 bases and J shed 6 bases, with 11 bases lying between them. The CDR3 length is 15 residues. The germline V gene has CDR1 LGHNA and CDR2 YNFKEQ. CDR3 DNA sequence: TGTGCCAGCAGCCAAGATTTGGGGCAGGCCGGGGAGCTGTTTTTT. Encoded protein: CASSQDLGQAGELFF.

This clone appeared a few times. The rearrangement links TRBV2 to TRBJ1-6; the match to TRBD1 covers 8 bases. The germline CDR1 and CDR2 sequences are SNHLY and FYNNEI. The CDR3 sequence is 15 residues long. V dropped 4 bases and J dropped 5; count of bases not matched to a gene: 4. The CDR3 DNA is TGTGCCAGCAGTGCGCAGGACAGGGATAATTCACCCCTCCACTTT. Amino acids: CASSAQDRDNSPLHF.

The V gene is TRBV11-3, the J gene TRBJ2-1, with 9 bases matching TRBD1. The CDR3 has 15 residues. V shed 4 bases and J 4 bases; nucleotides not matched to a gene: 5. Germline-derived CDR1 and CDR2 are SGHNT and YENEEA. CDR3 sequence: CASSSGQGGYNEQFF. In nucleotides, the CDR3 is TGTGCCAGCAGCTCGGGACAGGGTGGGTACAATGAGCAGTTCTTC.

This clone was detected only a few times. This chain uses TRBV19 with TRBJ1-5, with D possibly TRBD1 on 6 matching bases. CDR1 is LNHDA, CDR2 SQIVND, per germline (reference sequence). The CDR3 length is 14 residues. Trimming stripped 7 bases from V and 4 bases from J, with 14 bases between. CDR3 region: CASNYRVMNQPQHF. The CDR3 DNA sequence: TGTGCCAGTAACTACAGGGTAATGAATCAGCCCCAGCATTTT.

The J gene is TRBJ2-5, the V gene TRBV4-3, with 8 bases lining up with TRBD1. The germline V gene has CDR1 LGHNA and CDR2 YSLEER. The CDR3 runs 16 residues. J was trimmed by 5 bases and V by 0 bases; bases with no gene match: 8. The CDR3 loop is CASSQDGAGGGETQYF. The CDR3 DNA reads as TGCGCCAGCAGCCAAGATGGAGCAGGGGGCGGGGAGACCCAGTACTTC.

This clone was observed a few times. The J gene is TRBJ2-5, the V gene TRBV19, with 10 bases that match TRBD1. Germline loops: CDR1 LNHDA, CDR2 SQIVND (reference sequence). J lost 3 bases, V lost 8 bases, and 3 bases had no gene match. The length of the CDR3 is 13 residues. The CDR3 protein is CASGGTGEETQYF. The CDR3 bases are TGTGCCAGTGGGGGGACAGGGGAAGAGACCCAGTACTTC. Based on the CDR3 plus reference TRBV19 and TRBJ2-5, the full variable domain is DGGITQSPKYLFRKEGQNVTLSCEQNLNHDAMYWYRQDPGQGLRLIYYSQIVNDFQKGDIAEGYSVSREKKESFPLTVTSAQKNPTAFYLCASGGTGEETQYFGPGTRLLVL.

This clone was observed a few times. The J gene is TRBJ2-7, the V gene TRBV30, with 7 bases that match TRBD1. After removal of 3 bases from V and 2 bases from J, the junction contained 10 bases not matched to a gene. The CDR3 is 15 amino acids. CDR1 and CDR2 (germline): GTSNPN, SVGIG (reference sequence). CDR3 sequence: CAWSLNDRAAYEQYF. The CDR3 DNA is TGTGCCTGGAGCCTTAACGACAGGGCTGCCTACGAGCAGTACTTC. Full variable domain (rest looked up from reference TRBV30 and TRBJ2-7): SQTIHQWPATLVQPVGSPLSLECTVEGTSNPNLYWYRQAAGRGLQLLFYSVGIGQISSEVPQNLSASRPQDRQFILSSKKLLLSDSGFYLCAWSLNDRAAYEQYFGPGTRLTVT.

The chain recombines TRBV11-2 with TRBJ2-1; D unclear. Germline CDR1 and CDR2: SGHAT and FQNNGV. The V gene lost 3 bases and the J gene lost 6 bases, with 18 bases spanning the gap. There are 16 residues in the CDR3. The CDR3 protein is CASSFGSSGLGNEQFF. CDR3 nucleotide sequence: TGTGCCAGCAGCTTTGGCTCAAGTGGGCTTGGCAATGAGCAGTTCTTC.

Comment on this clone: Other nucleotide sequences from this sample produce the same CDR3. The CDR3 sequence: CASSLSPPNTEAFF. The CDR3 DNA reads TGCGCCAGCAGCTTGTCTCCCCCCAACACTGAAGCTTTCTTT. V is TRBV5-1 and J is TRBJ1-1; D is unresolved. Trimming cost V 1 base and J 2 bases, with 9 bases left between them. Germline V gene sequence: CDR1 SGHRS, CDR2 YFSETQ. The CDR3 is made up of 14 amino acids.

In this sample, this clone turned up a few times. The chain couples TRBV11-2 to TRBJ2-5; possible D gene TRBD1, 6 bases. Germline V lookup: CDR1 SGHAT, CDR2 FQNNGV. The CDR3 has 16 amino acids. Trimming removed 2 bases at V and 5 bases at J, with 18 bases between. The CDR3 protein is CASSLRSRGLWETQYF. CDR3 DNA sequence: TGTGCCAGCAGCTTACGGAGCAGGGGATTGTGGGAGACCCAGTACTTC.

The chain links TRBV5-1 to TRBJ2-7, with TRBD1 matching 7 bases. Trimming cost V 4 bases and J 1 base; bases outside gene matches: 11. CDR3 length: 16 residues. CDR1 is SGHRS, CDR2 YFSETQ, per germline. CDR3 DNA sequence: TGCGCCAGCAGCGAACTACCAGGGGGACGGTCCTACGAGCAGTACTTC. It translates to CASSELPGGRSYEQYF.

The rearrangement links TRBV10-3 to TRBJ2-5; no definite D call. This CDR3 contains 14 residues. Germline-derived CDR1 and CDR2 are ENHRY and SYGVKD. V lost 0 bases, J lost 3 bases, and 8 bases lay in between. CDR3 protein: CAISESAAKETQYF. The CDR3 DNA reads as TGTGCCATCAGTGAGTCGGCTGCCAAAGAGACCCAGTACTTC.

This clone was seen more than once but under ten times. The chain has TRBV5-4 and TRBJ2-1; no firm D call. The germline V gene has CDR1 SGHNT and CDR2 YYREEE (reference sequence). The CDR3 is 13 residues long. The ends were cut back, 2 bases at V and 4 bases at J, with 7 bases in the middle. The CDR3 here is CASSLTEYNEQFF. Here the CDR3 DNA reads TGTGCCAGCAGCTTAACGGAGTACAATGAGCAGTTCTTC.

This clone was found a few times. This rearrangement joins TRBV7-8 to TRBJ1-1, with D unresolved. V shed 1 base and J shed 5 bases, with 11 bases lying between them. The CDR3 length is 14 residues. CDR1 and CDR2 (germline): SGHVS, FQNEAQ. CDR3 sequence reads: CASSLEIAETEAFF. CDR3 DNA: TGTGCCAGCAGCTTAGAGATAGCGGAAACTGAAGCTTTCTTT.

The rearrangement joins TRBV11-2 to TRBJ2-1, with 12 bases that match TRBD1. CDR1 and CDR2 (germline): SGHAT, FQNNGV. V lost 5 bases to trimming and J lost 5 bases; unmatched junction nucleotides: 4. The length of the CDR3 is 15 residues. The CDR3 bases are TGTGCCAGCAGCCGGGACAGGGGGCTTAACAATGAGCAGTTCTTC. Translated, it gives CASSRDRGLNNEQFF. Complete variable domain (other parts from reference TRBV11-2 and TRBJ2-1): EAGVAQSPRYKIIEKRQSVAFWCNPISGHATLYWYQQILGQGPKLLIQFQNNGVVDDSQLPKDRFSAERLKGVDSTLKIQPAKLEDSAVYLCASSRDRGLNNEQFFGPGTRLTVL.